These T cell receptor beta chains were read from a single sample in a study of cytomegalovirus exposure and HLA in healthy donors. The repertoire was sequenced with immunoSEQ multiplex PCR; TCRdb's copy has only in-frame clones and lacks some. There are about 120,000 clones in the sample; 80% occur only once, and 8.5% to 10% lies in the top ten. Sequencing used PBMCs. The source is a female donor in good health and CMV-seropositive. The conserved cysteine and the conserved F or W are not part of the CDR3 here. The order of the fields is V gene, J gene, CDR3 protein.

v_call: TRBV9; j_call: TRBJ1-2; cdr3_aa: ASSVPGDYT
v_call: TRBV25-1; j_call: TRBJ1-5; cdr3_aa: ASSEWGSNQPQH
v_call: TRBV27; j_call: TRBJ1-1; cdr3_aa: ASSPLKRTGGTEAF
v_call: TRBV9; j_call: TRBJ1-1; cdr3_aa: ASSVTGRATEAF
v_call: TRBV19; j_call: TRBJ2-1; cdr3_aa: ASSISGGSYNEQF
v_call: TRBV6-5; j_call: TRBJ1-2; cdr3_aa: ASSAYSNRGYT
v_call: TRBV6-5; j_call: TRBJ1-1; cdr3_aa: ASSYDTHQMNTEAF
v_call: TRBV27; j_call: TRBJ2-5; cdr3_aa: ASSFRTGQETQY
v_call: TRBV5-1; j_call: TRBJ2-7; cdr3_aa: ASSHSGGSYEQY
v_call: TRBV5-1; j_call: TRBJ1-1; cdr3_aa: ASSYTQGANTEAF
v_call: TRBV7-2; j_call: TRBJ1-2; cdr3_aa: ASTLGGVRGYT
v_call: TRBV7-9; j_call: TRBJ2-3; cdr3_aa: SSSNTNTQY
v_call: TRBV29-1; j_call: TRBJ2-3; cdr3_aa: SVRTRVDTQY
v_call: TRBV30; j_call: TRBJ1-4; cdr3_aa: AWITGQGTPKLF
v_call: TRBV21-1; j_call: TRBJ1-6; cdr3_aa: ASSDRVPLRRLDRGRSPLH
v_call: TRBV30; j_call: TRBJ1-2; cdr3_aa: AWTAGKNYGYT
v_call: TRBV18; j_call: TRBJ1-1; cdr3_aa: ASSPQGENTEAF
v_call: TRBV29-1; j_call: TRBJ2-7; cdr3_aa: SATTGGPAVYEQY
v_call: TRBV27; j_call: TRBJ2-7; cdr3_aa: ASSLRTGLSSYEQY
v_call: TRBV25-1; j_call: TRBJ2-3; cdr3_aa: ASSGGYPLDTQY
v_call: TRBV18; j_call: TRBJ1-2; cdr3_aa: ASSLDTDRRLYGYT
v_call: TRBV18; j_call: TRBJ1-1; cdr3_aa: ASSPGQANTEAF
v_call: TRBV7-2; j_call: TRBJ2-1; cdr3_aa: ASSPPGARF
v_call: TRBV7-9; j_call: TRBJ1-4; cdr3_aa: ASSFRQGGEKLF
v_call: TRBV5-8; j_call: TRBJ2-1; cdr3_aa: ASSHTSGNNEQF
v_call: TRBV19; j_call: TRBJ2-6; cdr3_aa: ASSIGPAGANVLT
v_call: TRBV9; j_call: TRBJ2-1; cdr3_aa: ASSVDERGGHNEQF
v_call: TRBV4-2; j_call: TRBJ1-5; cdr3_aa: ASSQGEGQGGHQPQH
v_call: TRBV18; j_call: TRBJ1-1; cdr3_aa: ASSPRGETAF
v_call: TRBV18; j_call: TRBJ1-3; cdr3_aa: ASSPSSPGTPHSGNTIY
v_call: TRBV14; j_call: TRBJ1-2; cdr3_aa: ASSQALQGMTYGYT
v_call: TRBV9; j_call: TRBJ1-1; cdr3_aa: ASSVAQGEAF
v_call: TRBV4-2; j_call: TRBJ2-7; cdr3_aa: ASSHLAPSSYEQY
v_call: TRBV5-8; j_call: TRBJ2-3; cdr3_aa: ASSLEGALPTDTQY
v_call: TRBV4-1; j_call: TRBJ2-4; cdr3_aa: ASSQAQRTDLAKNIQY
v_call: TRBV2; j_call: TRBJ1-2; cdr3_aa: ASSRQANYGYT
v_call: TRBV19; j_call: TRBJ2-2; cdr3_aa: ASSLRGVNTGELF
v_call: TRBV30; j_call: TRBJ2-5; cdr3_aa: AWSPYSSLVPETQY
v_call: TRBV29-1; j_call: TRBJ1-1; cdr3_aa: SGGTGGLGRGKTEAF
v_call: TRBV11-2; j_call: TRBJ2-7; cdr3_aa: ASSPLAQAGEQY
v_call: TRBV30; j_call: TRBJ2-7; cdr3_aa: AWTLDRGAEQY
v_call: TRBV6-6; j_call: TRBJ2-2; cdr3_aa: ASEEGAREELF
v_call: TRBV5-4; j_call: TRBJ2-7; cdr3_aa: ASSLGLENYEQY
v_call: TRBV18; j_call: TRBJ1-2; cdr3_aa: ASSPTTGANYGYT
v_call: TRBV5-8; j_call: TRBJ2-3; cdr3_aa: ASSLGTARGTDTQY
v_call: TRBV19; j_call: TRBJ1-2; cdr3_aa: ASSIVAESYGYT
v_call: TRBV5-1; j_call: TRBJ1-5; cdr3_aa: ASSPRGDQPQH
v_call: TRBV5-6; j_call: TRBJ2-5; cdr3_aa: ASSPGLTQETQY
v_call: TRBV19; j_call: TRBJ1-6; cdr3_aa: ASRRQEYNSPLH
v_call: TRBV14; j_call: TRBJ1-1; cdr3_aa: ASSRGQGRGEAF
v_call: TRBV30; j_call: TRBJ1-1; cdr3_aa: AWSVSPASPTEAF
v_call: TRBV2; j_call: TRBJ1-1; cdr3_aa: ASSDDRGLLNKAF
v_call: TRBV30; j_call: TRBJ1-1; cdr3_aa: AWSAGMNTEAF
v_call: TRBV5-1; j_call: TRBJ1-1; cdr3_aa: ASSLAGQGRPNTEAF
v_call: TRBV9; j_call: TRBJ1-1; cdr3_aa: ASSGASLDAEAF
v_call: TRBV2; j_call: TRBJ1-2; cdr3_aa: ASSEAFGIPGESYT
v_call: TRBV4-2; j_call: TRBJ2-5; cdr3_aa: ASSQTGTSWETQY
v_call: TRBV5-1; j_call: TRBJ1-3; cdr3_aa: ASSLGVSGNTIY
v_call: TRBV19; j_call: TRBJ1-5; cdr3_aa: ASSISGGGWDQPQH
v_call: TRBV7-3; j_call: TRBJ2-5; cdr3_aa: ASSLARTGAQETQY